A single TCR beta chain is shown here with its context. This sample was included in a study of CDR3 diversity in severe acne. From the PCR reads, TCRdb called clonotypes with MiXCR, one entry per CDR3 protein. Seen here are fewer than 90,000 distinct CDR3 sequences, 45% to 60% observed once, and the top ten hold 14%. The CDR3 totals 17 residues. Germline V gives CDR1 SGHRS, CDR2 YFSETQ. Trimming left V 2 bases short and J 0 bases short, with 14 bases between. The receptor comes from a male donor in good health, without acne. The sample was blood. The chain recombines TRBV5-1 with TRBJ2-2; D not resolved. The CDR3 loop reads CASSFGSLGTNTGELFF. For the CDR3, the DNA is TGCGCCAGCAGCTTCGGCAGTTTGGGAACGAACACCGGGGAGCTGTTTTTT. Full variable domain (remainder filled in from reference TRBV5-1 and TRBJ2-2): KAGVTQTPRYLIKTRGQQVTLSCSPISGHRSVSWYQQTPGQGLQFLFEYFSETQRNKGNFPGRFSGRQFSNSRSEMNVSTLELGDSALYLCASSFGSLGTNTGELFFGEGSRLTVL.